The 9 T cell receptor beta chains below all came from one sample that was sequenced in a study of blood T cell repertoires in COVID-19. Profiling relied on immunoSEQ multiplex PCR, and the TCRdb table lists in-frame clones only, not all of them. This repertoire shows around 200,000 clones, about 83% found once; its top ten account for over 1%. Sequenced input: peripheral blood. The source is a woman in her thirties with COVID-19, enrolled during active disease.

This sequence joins TRBV7-3 and TRBJ2-3, with 14 bases that match TRBD2. V dropped 4 bases and J dropped 2; count of bases not matched to a gene: 11. Germline V gene sequence: CDR1 SGHTA, CDR2 FQGTGA. The CDR3 extends over 19 amino acids. The CDR3 spells CASSSRLAGGLFSTDTQYF. The CDR3 DNA is TGTGCCAGCAGCTCGAGACTAGCGGGAGGGCTGTTCTCCACAGATACGCAGTATTTT.

V usage is TRBV3-1 (or the pseudogene TRBV3-2) and J usage is TRBJ2-1, with D maybe TRBD2 (6 bases). CDR3 size: 15 residues. Germline V CDR1 and CDR2: LGHDT, YNNKEL (reference sequence). The V gene lost 0 bases and the J gene lost 4 bases, with 10 bases spanning the gap. The CDR3 spells CASSQESGLYNEQFF. DNA for the CDR3: TGTGCCAGCAGCCAAGAGAGCGGGCTATACAATGAGCAGTTCTTC.

DNA for the CDR3: TGTGCCAGCACCCTATCGGTGGCAGATACGCAGTATTTT. Protein sequence: CASTLSVADTQYF. The genes are TRBV12-3 or TRBV12-4 and TRBJ2-3; D gene ambiguous. V lost 7 bases to trimming and J lost 4 bases, with 12 bases between them. The CDR3 spans 13 residues.

The J gene is TRBJ2-1, the V gene TRBV10-3, with 7 positions matching TRBD1. Germline V gene lookup returns CDR1 ENHRY and CDR2 SYGVKD. This CDR3 comprises 17 residues. V dropped 6 bases and J dropped 0; count of bases not matched to a gene: 11. The CDR3 DNA sequence: TGTGCCATCAGGAGCAGACAGGGCATGAGCTCCTACAATGAGCAGTTCTTC. Amino acids: CAIRSRQGMSSYNEQFF.

The chain uses TRBV10-3 and TRBJ2-7; 7 bases are a match to TRBD2. The CDR3 consists of 14 residues. CDR1 is ENHRY, CDR2 SYGVKD, per germline. V lost 8 bases, J lost 5 bases, and 12 bases stayed unmatched. The CDR3 protein is CAIWEGFTSNEQYF. The CDR3 nucleotides are TGTGCCATCTGGGAGGGCTTTACGTCTAACGAGCAGTACTTC.

V usage is TRBV6-2 or TRBV6-3 and J usage is TRBJ2-7; D may be TRBD1 (5 bases). V lost 4 bases and J lost 3, with 13 bases in between. The CDR3 sequence is 14 residues long. In germline, CDR1 is MNHEY, CDR2 SVGEGT. The CDR3 region is CASSWQGSGYEQYF. For the CDR3, the DNA is TGTGCCAGCAGTTGGCAGGGTAGTGGCTACGAGCAGTACTTC.

In its sample, this clone was seen a few times. The CDR3 protein is CASSLDRQGHTIYF. The CDR3 DNA reads as TGTGCCAGCAGCCTCGACCGACAGGGACACACCATATATTTT. The genes are TRBV4-2 and TRBJ1-3, with 7 bases identical to TRBD1. The J segment lost 8 bases and the V segment lost 4 bases, leaving 8 bases of the junction unmatched. The CDR3 is 14 amino acids. Germline CDR1 and CDR2: LGHNA and YNFKEQ.

This chain uses TRBV19 with TRBJ2-5, with 7 nucleotides matching TRBD1. V shed 6 bases, J shed 5 bases, and the junction held 3 bases outside the gene matches. The V gene's germline CDR1 is LNHDA and CDR2 SQIVND (reference sequence). CDR3 length equals 12 residues. The CDR3 sequence is CASRTGRETQYF. The CDR3 nucleotides are TGTGCCAGTAGGACAGGGCGCGAGACCCAGTACTTC.

The J gene is TRBJ2-1, the V gene TRBV10-3; no clear D. Germline assignment: CDR1 ENHRY and CDR2 SYGVKD. The CDR3 consists of 15 residues. With 0 bases removed from V and 10 bases from J, the gap between germline ends came to 16 bases. In nucleotides, the CDR3 is TGTGCCATCAGTGAGTCGGGTGAGACAAGCTGGGAGCAGTTCTTC. This translates into CAISESGETSWEQFF.